These 30 T cell receptor beta chains were all obtained from the same sample, sequenced in a study of blood T cells in healthy people across ages. The use of a sample-barcoded 5' primer and a J-beta primer mix characterized a second PCR of roughly 6 to 11 cycles. TCRdb reprocessed the 5' RACE reads via MiXCR and lists one record per CDR3 protein. The table records 1 million or so distinct CDR3 sequences, roughly a quarter of them present only once. The sample was also linked to a second study, of T cells of mothers and their children.

Sequencing was done on a sample of blood. These receptors were obtained from a girl aged 2 to 9 in good health.

The V call is TRBV10-3, the J call TRBJ1-1; a weak D match, TRBD1 (6 bases). Germline-derived CDR1 and CDR2 are ENHRY and SYGVKD. Deletions cut 4 bases from V and 1 base from J, with 7 bases between. The CDR3 is 13 residues long. Here the CDR3 reads CAISGQANTEAFF. In nucleotides, the CDR3 is TGTGCCATCAGTGGACAGGCGAACACTGAAGCTTTCTTT.

In this sample, this clonotype turned up a few times. The chain employs TRBV3-1 and TRBJ2-5, with D perhaps given as TRBD1 or TRBD2 (6 bases each). CDR1 LGHDT and CDR2 YNNKEL come from the germline V gene (reference sequence). The V end lost 10 bases, the J end lost 1 base, and 13 bases lay between the germline ends. This CDR3 is 13 amino acids long. The CDR3 sequence: CATRRGTQETQYF. The CDR3 nucleotides are TGTGCCACCAGGAGGGGGACCCAAGAGACCCAGTACTTC.

Only a few counts were recorded for this clonotype. The CDR3 sequence is CASSLGVGRESYEQFF. CDR3 nucleotide sequence: TGTGCCAGCAGTTTAGGTGTCGGGAGGGAGTCTTATGAGCAGTTCTTC. The chain employs TRBV12-3 or TRBV12-4 and TRBJ2-7; the match to TRBD2 covers 8 bases. TRBJ2-1 explains the end of the DNA better; the J call may be wrong. The CDR3 has 16 amino acids.

The chain combines TRBV5-1 with TRBJ2-1; D uncertain. The CDR3 totals 13 residues. Between the trimmed V and J ends, which lost 2 bases and 5 bases, there was a span of 8 bases. The germline V gene has CDR1 SGHRS and CDR2 YFSETQ. CDR3 amino acids: CASSLRKDNEQFF. The CDR3 region has the DNA TGCGCCAGCAGCTTAAGGAAGGACAATGAGCAGTTCTTC. Together with reference TRBV5-1 and TRBJ2-1, the CDR3 gives the full variable domain: KAGVTQTPRYLIKTRGQQVTLSCSPISGHRSVSWYQQTPGQGLQFLFEYFSETQRNKGNFPGRFSGRQFSNSRSEMNVSTLELGDSALYLCASSLRKDNEQFFGPGTRLTVL.

This clonotype was seen once. The chain combines TRBV7-6 with TRBJ2-1; D is perhaps TRBD2 (5 bases). CDR1 and CDR2 (germline): SGHVS, FNYEAQ. V lost 3 bases and J lost 7, with 22 bases in between. The CDR3 runs to 17 residues. The CDR3 here is CASSFNPDSPQENEQFF. The CDR3 coding sequence is TGTGCCAGCAGCTTTAATCCGGACTCCCCCCAGGAGAATGAGCAGTTCTTC.

The rearrangement joins TRBV4-3 to TRBJ2-2, with TRBD2 as a possible D gene (7 bases). The germline CDR1 and CDR2 sequences are LGHNA and YSLEER. The V gene lost 5 bases and the J gene lost 3 bases, with 16 bases spanning the gap. There are 16 residues in the CDR3. The CDR3 region has the DNA TGCGCCAGCAGCATTCGGGGGGCACCACACACCGGGGAGCTGTTTTTT. Translation gives CASSIRGAPHTGELFF.

This clonotype was seen a handful of times. The chain couples TRBV27 to TRBJ2-4; D not resolved. This CDR3 contains 14 residues. Germline values: CDR1 MNHEY, CDR2 SMNVEV (reference sequence). The V and J ends lost 6 bases and 2 bases respectively, with 11 bases between them. CDR3 sequence (DNA): TGTGCCAGCAGCCTTACTCGTTCCAAAAACATTCAGTACTTC. It specifies CASSLTRSKNIQYF.

This clonotype has more than one count but fewer than ten. The rearrangement joins TRBV6-6 to TRBJ1-4; TRBD1 might be the D (6 bases). The CDR3 runs 15 residues. Germline loops: CDR1 MNHNY, CDR2 SVGAGI (reference sequence). Trimming shortened V by 2 bases and J by 5 bases, and 12 bases separated the two germline ends. CDR3 sequence: CASSYIRGANEKLFF. The DNA for the CDR3 is TGTGCCAGCAGTTACATCAGGGGCGCGAATGAAAAACTGTTTTTT.

This clonotype was seen a handful of times. The rearrangement joins TRBV27 to TRBJ2-7, with 10 bases aligning to TRBD1. Germline CDR1 and CDR2: MNHEY and SMNVEV (reference sequence). Losses at the gene ends were 6 bases for V and 0 bases for J; bases not matched to a gene: 5. The CDR3 runs 15 residues. CDR3 bases: TGTGCCAGCAGGCCGCGACAGGGGGCCTCCTACGAGCAGTACTTC. Its protein product is CASRPRQGASYEQYF.

V is TRBV5-1 and J is TRBJ2-3; the match to TRBD1 covers 7 bases. The CDR3 is made up of 16 amino acids. V was pared by 4 bases and J by 0 bases, with 8 bases of the junction left unmatched. Germline CDR1 SGHRS, CDR2 YFSETQ. This CDR3 is CASSETWTGSTDTQYF. The CDR3 region has the DNA TGCGCCAGCAGCGAAACCTGGACAGGTAGCACAGATACGCAGTATTTT.

In its sample, this clonotype was seen a few times. The J gene is TRBJ2-1, the V gene TRBV5-1; D remains ambiguous. V was cut by 1 base and J by 4 bases, with 15 bases left in between. The CDR3 is 16 amino acids. Germline CDR1 and CDR2: SGHRS and YFSETQ. The CDR3 region has the DNA TGCGCCAGCAGCTTGAAGGATCAGGCTTTATACAATGAGCAGTTCTTC. It codes for CASSLKDQALYNEQFF. The entire variable domain, with the rest obtained from reference TRBV5-1 and TRBJ2-1, is as follows: KAGVTQTPRYLIKTRGQQVTLSCSPISGHRSVSWYQQTPGQGLQFLFEYFSETQRNKGNFPGRFSGRQFSNSRSEMNVSTLELGDSALYLCASSLKDQALYNEQFFGPGTRLTVL.

CDR3 nucleotide sequence: TGCGCCAGCAGCCGACCGATGCGGAGCAATGAGCAGTTCTTC. Translated: CASSRPMRSNEQFF. The V and J genes are TRBV4-1 and TRBJ2-1, with D uncertain. The CDR3 is 14 residues long. V lost 4 bases and J lost 6, with 13 bases in between. Germline values: CDR1 MGHRA, CDR2 YSYEKL.

Regarding this clonotype: A much larger clone lies a single base off, so this may be a read error. Because the CDR3 is missing its conserved closing phenylalanine or tryptophan, this is likely a read error. The rearrangement uses TRBV25-1 and TRBJ2-5, with TRBD2 matching over 7 bases. Germline CDR1 is MGHDK and CDR2 is SYGVNS. This CDR3 has 15 residues. The V segment lost 1 base and the J segment 4 bases; nucleotides outside the gene matches: 6. Here the CDR3 reads CASSELWGRGETQYL. For the CDR3, the DNA is TGTGCCAGCAGTGAATTGTGGGGGAGGGGAGAGACCCAGTACTTG.

The genes are TRBV5-1 and TRBJ2-5, with D possibly being TRBD1 (6 bases). Matching the DNA end better, TRBJ2-1 makes the J call doubtful. Looked up from germline, CDR1 is SGHRS and CDR2 is YFSETQ. The CDR3 contains 17 residues. As DNA, the CDR3 is TGCGCCAGCAGCCTATCAAGACAGGAACCTTCATTAGATGAGCAGTTCTTC. Residues: CASSLSRQEPSLDEQFF.

This clonotype was seen only a few times. CDR3 DNA: TGCAGCGTTGTCCCTCCAGACTCAGAACAAGAGACCCAGTACTTC. Translated: CSVVPPDSEQETQYF. The chain employs TRBV29-1 and TRBJ2-5; D gene unclear. CDR1 and CDR2 from the germline V gene are SQVTM and ANQGSEA. The V end lost 4 bases, the J end lost 2 bases, and 17 bases lay between the germline ends. The CDR3 loop spans 15 amino acids.

The V and J genes are TRBV9 and TRBJ1-2; 7 positions agree with TRBD1. Germline CDR1 is SGDLS and CDR2 is YYNGEE. The junction had 3 bases not matched to a gene; V was cut back by 0 bases and J by 7 bases. This CDR3 comprises 13 residues. The CDR3 nucleotides read TGTGCCAGCAGCGTAGTCAGGGGGGTTGGCTACACCTTC. Translation: CASSVVRGVGYTF.

This clonotype was found a few times. The V call is TRBV19, the J call TRBJ2-1; D gene ambiguous. The CDR3 has 15 amino acids. Trimming removed 4 bases at V and 6 bases at J, with 16 bases between. Germline lookup yields CDR1 LNHDA and CDR2 SQIVND (reference sequence). The CDR3 reads CASSKRLGRRNEQFF. The CDR3 region has the DNA TGTGCCAGTAGTAAACGGTTAGGAAGACGCAATGAGCAGTTCTTC.

V usage is TRBV12-3 or TRBV12-4 and J usage is TRBJ1-1; the D gene is possibly TRBD1 (5 bases). V lost 2 bases, J lost 6 bases, and 16 bases lay in between. CDR3 length equals 15 residues. The CDR3, as DNA: TGTGCCAGCAGTTTAAGGGGAGGGACGTGGTCTGAAGCTTTCTTT. This translates into CASSLRGGTWSEAFF.

This clonotype turned up a few times. This chain connects TRBV12-3 or TRBV12-4 to TRBJ2-5, with D possibly called TRBD1 or TRBD2 (5 bases each). The end of the DNA aligns better with TRBJ2-1, so the J call may be wrong. The CDR3 is 17 residues long. The CDR3 nucleotides are TGTGCCAGCAGTTCCGACCGGGGCAGGCTAGGTAGAGATGAGCAGTTCTTC. Protein product: CASSSDRGRLGRDEQFF.

V gene TRBV28 combines with J gene TRBJ2-7; 8 bases match TRBD2. Matching the DNA end better, TRBJ2-1 makes the J call doubtful. The CDR3 runs to 13 residues. The germline CDR1 and CDR2 sequences are MDHEN and SYDVKM. The CDR3 DNA reads TGTGCCGGGGCACGGGCGGGAGGTAATGAGCAGTTCTTC. As protein: CAGARAGGNEQFF.

The CDR3 spells CASSFPGRESSYEQYF. The DNA of the CDR3 is TGTGCCAGCAGCTTCCCGGGGAGGGAGAGCTCCTACGAGCAGTACTTC. The genes are TRBV28 and TRBJ2-7, with 7 positions matching TRBD2. Germline V gene sequence: CDR1 MDHEN, CDR2 SYDVKM. CDR3 size: 16 residues. V dropped 6 bases and J dropped 0; count of bases not matched to a gene: 11.

This clonotype was seen only a few times. The chain has TRBV6-5 and TRBJ1-4; 7 bases fit TRBD1. The CDR3 consists of 15 residues. J gave up 7 bases and V 0 bases, and 5 bases lay outside the gene matches. Germline loops: CDR1 MNHEY, CDR2 SVGAGI. Here the CDR3 DNA reads TGTGCCAGCAGTTACTCCCAGGGGGTGGTTGAAAAACTGTTTTTT. It specifies CASSYSQGVVEKLFF.

This clonotype occurred a few times. The genes are TRBV6-5 and TRBJ1-2; 8 bases match TRBD1. After removal of 7 bases from V and 6 bases from J, the junction contained 13 bases not matched to a gene. CDR1 is MNHEY and CDR2 is SVGAGI in the germline V gene. The length of the CDR3 is 15 residues. DNA of the CDR3: TGTGCCAGCAAGGGCGCCCAGGGGGCGAATCATGGCTACACCTTC. Residues: CASKGAQGANHGYTF.

Concerning this clonotype: The germline gene is not matched at one end of the junction; a read error may be the cause. The chain has TRBV5-1 and TRBJ2-4, with D unclear. The CDR3 runs to 13 residues. Germline V gives CDR1 SGHRS, CDR2 YFSETQ. CDR3 residues: CASTTESTNIQHF. The DNA for the CDR3 is TGCGCCAGCACCACTGAATCCACAAACATTCAGCACTTC.

This clonotype was recorded a few times. The chain is built from TRBV7-2 and TRBJ2-3, with TRBD2 matching over 9 bases. This CDR3 is built from 18 residues. The germline V gene has CDR1 SGHTA and CDR2 FQGNSA. The J segment lost 3 bases and the V segment lost 4 bases, leaving 14 bases of the junction unmatched. The CDR3 region is CASSSSPRVLAGTDTQYF. The DNA of the CDR3 is TGTGCCAGCAGCTCTAGCCCCCGGGTCCTAGCGGGGACAGATACGCAGTATTTT.

The V gene is TRBV12-3 or TRBV12-4, the J gene TRBJ1-2; D is undetermined. With 6 bases removed from V and 0 bases from J, the gap between germline ends came to 14 bases. This CDR3 region has 15 residues. The CDR3 region has the DNA TGTGCCAGCAGCTCGTGGGGAGGGCCTAACTATGGCTACACCTTC. Translation: CASSSWGGPNYGYTF.

The chain employs TRBV20-1 and TRBJ2-5, with 11 bases aligning to TRBD2. CDR3 size: 16 residues. Germline V CDR1 and CDR2: DFQATT, SNEGSKA (reference sequence). V was pared by 0 bases and J by 2 bases, with 5 bases of the junction left unmatched. The DNA for the CDR3 is TGCAGTGCTAGAGAACTAGCGGGGGTTCGTCAAGAGACCCAGTACTTC. Protein product: CSARELAGVRQETQYF.

The chain recombines TRBV29-1 with TRBJ1-1; D uncertain. This CDR3 is 12 amino acids long. V shed 8 bases and J shed 7 bases, with 17 bases lying between them. Germline CDR1 is SQVTM and CDR2 is ANQGSEA. This CDR3 is CSTLRTDREAFF. The CDR3, as DNA: TGCAGCACCCTGCGGACCGACCGTGAAGCTTTCTTT.

The chain employs TRBV15 and TRBJ1-6; tentative D call: TRBD1 (6 bases). This CDR3 is built from 14 residues. V was shortened by 1 base and J by 7 bases, with 8 bases between the two germline ends. The germline V gene has CDR1 LNHNV and CDR2 YYDKDF (reference sequence). The DNA of the CDR3 is TGTGCCACCAGCAGAGGCCAGGGGAATTCACCCCTCCACTTT. It codes for CATSRGQGNSPLHF. Looking up the rest from reference TRBV15 and TRBJ1-6 gives the full variable domain: DAMVIQNPRYQVTQFGKPVTLSCSQTLNHNVMYWYQQKSSQAPKLLFHYYDKDFNNEADTPDNFQSRRPNTSFCFLDIRSPGLGDTAMYLCATSRGQGNSPLHFGNGTRLTVT.

The chain couples TRBV19 to TRBJ2-5; TRBD2 agrees at 9 bases. This CDR3 spans 16 amino acids. Germline CDR1 is LNHDA and CDR2 is SQIVND (reference sequence). Trimming at V came to 2 bases and at J to 1 base, leaving 5 bases not matched to a gene. As DNA, the CDR3 is TGTGCCAGTAGTATAAAAGGCGGGGGGGCCCAAGAGACCCAGTACTTC. This encodes CASSIKGGGAQETQYF.